Below, 22 T cell receptor beta chains from the same sample are listed, as sequenced in a study of T-cell memory formation after mild COVID-19. TCRdb analysed the 5' RACE reads with MiXCR anew, one entry per CDR3 protein. Altogether 400,000 or so distinct CDR3 sequences are present, more than 20% being singletons, with the ten largest covering about an eighth. Sequencing input: PBMCs or a T cell subset sorted from them (not recorded which). The receptors shown here come from an adult woman who had mild COVID-19 (a few samples of this study predate the infection). Cell type and time point are not known.

V is TRBV2 and J is TRBJ1-4, with a weak D call TRBD1 (5 bases). CDR3 length: 14 amino acids. Germline V gives CDR1 SNHLY, CDR2 FYNNEI. V was clipped by 3 bases and J by 7 bases, with 12 bases between them. The CDR3 sequence: CASSEGREFEKLFF. Written as DNA, the CDR3 is TGTGCCAGCAGTGAGGGCAGGGAGTTTGAAAAACTGTTTTTT. The full variable domain, completed using reference TRBV2 and TRBJ1-4, is EPEVTQTPSHQVTQMGQEVILRCVPISNHLYFYWYRQILGQKVEFLVSFYNNEISEKSEIFDDQFSVERPDGSNFTLKIRSTKLEDSAMYFCASSEGREFEKLFFGSGTQLSVL.

This chain links TRBV12-3 or TRBV12-4 with TRBJ2-7; D call uncertain. Deletions cut 1 base from V and 4 bases from J, with 14 bases between. The CDR3 extends over 15 amino acids. The CDR3 sequence is CASSLGGRFGYEQYF. Written as DNA, the CDR3 is TGTGCCAGCAGTTTAGGGGGAAGGTTTGGTTACGAGCAGTACTTC.

This clonotype occurred many times. This chain connects TRBV29-1 to TRBJ2-3; D assignment may be TRBD1 or TRBD2 (5 bases each). With 4 bases removed from V and 2 bases from J, the gap between germline ends came to 10 bases. This CDR3 has 13 residues. Per the germline V gene, CDR1 is SQVTM and CDR2 is ANQGSEA. The CDR3 DNA sequence: TGCAGCGTTGTCGGGGACCCCACAGATACGCAGTATTTT. It encodes CSVVGDPTDTQYF.

This clonotype was detected a few times. The chain recombines TRBV5-6 with TRBJ1-1, with no clear D. Germline CDR1 is SGHDT and CDR2 is YYEEEE. The CDR3 has 13 amino acids. The V end was cut by 0 bases, the J end by 6 bases, with 9 bases between. CDR3 in amino acids: CASSLGGGPEAFF. The DNA of the CDR3 is TGTGCCAGCAGCTTGGGAGGAGGCCCTGAAGCTTTCTTT.

The chain combines TRBV20-1 with TRBJ2-5; TRBD1 might be the D (5 bases). Trimming took 4 bases from V and 5 from J, leaving 14 bases between them. The CDR3 runs 13 residues. Germline V gene sequence: CDR1 DFQATT, CDR2 SNEGSKA (reference sequence). CDR3 loop: CSAMQGLTETQYF. Written as DNA, the CDR3 is TGCAGTGCTATGCAGGGCTTGACGGAGACCCAGTACTTC.

This clonotype was seen a few times. The chain uses TRBV20-1 and TRBJ2-5, with D unclear. V was pared by 2 bases and J by 6 bases, with 13 bases between. In germline, CDR1 is DFQATT, CDR2 SNEGSKA (reference sequence). This CDR3 has 13 residues. The CDR3 region is CSARRGRLKTQYF. CDR3 DNA: TGCAGTGCTAGAAGAGGCCGCTTGAAGACCCAGTACTTC.

This clonotype occurred a few times. The V and J genes are TRBV7-2 and TRBJ1-1; 10 bases fit TRBD1. Trimming took 5 bases from V and 5 from J; bases not matched to a gene: 8. The CDR3 totals 15 residues. Germline V gene data show CDR1 as SGHTA and CDR2 as FQGNSA. The CDR3 loop reads CASSERQGAGTEAFF. CDR3 DNA: TGTGCCAGCAGCGAACGACAGGGGGCTGGAACTGAAGCTTTCTTT.

V usage is TRBV5-1 and J usage is TRBJ2-7; TRBD2 agrees at 10 bases. Trimming at V came to 4 bases and at J to 3 bases, leaving 10 bases not matched to a gene. This CDR3 has 16 residues. In germline, CDR1 is SGHRS, CDR2 YFSETQ. The CDR3 here is CASSLGGTSGNYEQYF. CDR3 nucleotides: TGCGCCAGCAGCCTGGGCGGTACTAGCGGGAACTACGAGCAGTACTTC.

J is TRBJ2-7 and V is TRBV2, with D uncertain. The CDR3 runs to 10 residues. The germline V gene encodes CDR1 SNHLY and CDR2 FYNNEI. Trimming cost V 6 bases and J 3 bases, with 3 bases left between them. The CDR3 DNA reads TGTGCCAGCAGAGTCTACGAGCAGTACTTC. Amino acid sequence: CASRVYEQYF.

The chain carries TRBV5-1 and TRBJ1-3; 10 nucleotides match TRBD1. Germline V gene lookup returns CDR1 SGHRS and CDR2 YFSETQ. The CDR3 covers 17 residues. Unmatched junction bases numbered 8, after V lost 1 base and J lost 4 bases. The DNA of the CDR3 is TGCGCCAGCAGCTTGTGGACCGGGACAGGGGTAGGAAACACCATATATTTT. It yields the protein CASSLWTGTGVGNTIYF.

The chain links TRBV6-2 or TRBV6-3 to TRBJ1-5; D unresolved. The CDR3 spans 12 residues. The germline V gene encodes CDR1 MNHEY and CDR2 SVGEGT. Trimming cost V 1 base and J 7 bases, with 5 bases left between them. The CDR3 DNA reads as TGTGCCAGCAGTTACTTTCCCCAGCCCCAGCATTTT. It is translated as CASSYFPQPQHF.

This clonotype occurred a few times. The genes are TRBV19 and TRBJ2-5; TRBD1 or TRBD2 may be the D gene (6 bases each). Germline CDR1 reads LNHDA; CDR2 reads SQIVND (reference sequence). CDR3 length: 15 residues. Trimming took 7 bases from V and 2 from J, leaving 17 bases between them. The CDR3, as DNA: TGTGCCAGTAAAAGTTCGGGGGCCGGACAAGAGACCCAGTACTTC. This translates into CASKSSGAGQETQYF.

This clonotype was recorded many times. V gene TRBV12-3 or TRBV12-4 combines with J gene TRBJ1-2; no clear D gene. Trimming took off 5 bases at V and 8 bases at J, with 12 bases between the two ends. The CDR3 is made up of 12 amino acids. The CDR3 DNA reads TGTGCCAGCAGTCCCGGGGTGGGCGGCTACACCTTC. Amino acid sequence: CASSPGVGGYTF.

V is TRBV21-1 and J is TRBJ2-3; TRBD2 is the table's D call and was not checked against the DNA. TRBV21-1 is listed as a pseudogene. The CDR3 totals 19 residues. The CDR3 here is CASSKGPKTSLSGADTQYF. In DNA form, the CDR3 reads TGTGCCAGCAGCAAAGGACCAAAGACTAGCCTCAGTGGGGCAGATACGCAGTATTTT.

This clonotype was detected a few times. The chain carries TRBV9 and TRBJ2-1; the D is unclear. Trimming pared 4 bases from V and 7 bases from J, leaving 9 bases between. The germline V gene has CDR1 SGDLS and CDR2 YYNGEE. The CDR3 has 12 amino acids. CDR3 protein: CASSLPENEQFF. DNA of the CDR3: TGTGCCAGCAGCCTCCCGGAGAATGAGCAGTTCTTC.

This clonotype was counted between two and nine times. The chain has TRBV20-1 and TRBJ2-7, with a possible D match to TRBD2 (6 bases). The CDR3 covers 14 residues. CDR1 DFQATT and CDR2 SNEGSKA come from the germline V gene (reference sequence). V lost 5 bases to trimming and J lost 5 bases, with 19 bases between them. CDR3 sequence reads: CSAPWTGDVHEQYF. As DNA, the CDR3 is TGCAGTGCTCCTTGGACGGGGGACGTCCACGAGCAGTACTTC.

This clonotype was counted a few times. Here the CDR3 DNA reads TGTGCCAGCAGCTTCGGCGGGACAGAGGCTAACTATGGCTACACCTTC. It specifies CASSFGGTEANYGYTF. The chain uses TRBV7-9 and TRBJ1-2; 7 bases are a match to TRBD1. In germline, CDR1 is SEHNR, CDR2 FQNEAQ (reference sequence). Trimming at V came to 3 bases and at J to 0 bases, leaving 7 bases not matched to a gene. This CDR3 is built from 16 residues.

The chain combines TRBV6-2 or TRBV6-3 with TRBJ2-7; weak D call: TRBD1 (5 bases). This CDR3 region has 14 residues. The germline V gene has CDR1 MNHEY and CDR2 SVGEGT. V was trimmed by 7 bases and J by 3 bases, leaving 16 bases between them. In DNA form, the CDR3 reads TGTGCCAGCATGAACAGGCTGCCTTACTACGAGCAGTACTTC. Translation: CASMNRLPYYEQYF.

The DNA for the CDR3 is TGTGCCAGCAGCAAAGGGGGGGGTGAGCAGTTCTTC. Its translation: CASSKGGGEQFF. The chain has TRBV11-1 and TRBJ2-1; perhaps TRBD2 as D (7 bases). This CDR3 is built from 12 residues. V lost 5 bases to trimming and J lost 9 bases, with 11 bases between them. The V gene's germline CDR1 is SGHAT and CDR2 FQDESV (reference sequence).

This clonotype was seen at least ten times. CDR3 region: CASSLTGSTDTQYF. The CDR3 nucleotides are TGTGCCAGCAGCCTGACAGGGAGCACAGATACGCAGTATTTT. This chain links TRBV7-3 with TRBJ2-3, with 7 bases lining up with TRBD1. Germline CDR1 is SGHTA and CDR2 is FQGTGA. This CDR3 has 14 amino acids. V lost 5 bases, J lost 0 bases, and 2 bases stayed unmatched.

The chain joins TRBV29-1 to TRBJ2-5; D is perhaps TRBD2 (5 bases). The CDR3 has 13 amino acids. The germline V gene encodes CDR1 SQVTM and CDR2 ANQGSEA. Trimming stripped 5 bases from V and 4 bases from J, with 14 bases between. The CDR3 DNA sequence: TGCAGCGTTCGGACTGCAGGTGGAGAGACCCAGTACTTC. Translating it yields CSVRTAGGETQYF.

This clonotype appeared a few times. V usage is TRBV7-6 and J usage is TRBJ1-1; 8 nucleotides match TRBD1. The CDR3 has 18 residues. After removal of 6 bases from V and 2 bases from J, the junction contained 17 bases not matched to a gene. In germline, CDR1 is SGHVS, CDR2 FNYEAQ. The CDR3 DNA is TGTGCCAGCAGTCCTCTCCTCGGACAGGGAAAAGCAAACACTGAAGCTTTCTTT. It specifies CASSPLLGQGKANTEAFF. Full variable domain (outside the CDR3, taken from reference TRBV7-6 and TRBJ1-1): GAGVSQSPRYKVTKRGQDVALRCDPISGHVSLYWYRQALGQGPEFLTYFNYEAQQDKSGLPNDRFSAERPEGSISTLTIQRTEQRDSAMYRCASSPLLGQGKANTEAFFGQGTRLTVV.